Listed below are T cell receptor beta chains from one sample, sequenced in a study of blood T cell repertoires in COVID-19. Using immunoSEQ multiplex PCR, the repertoire was profiled, and TCRdb retains in-frame clones only, with some absent. The data hold around 46,000 clones, with roughly four fifths observed a single time. The material sequenced was peripheral blood. The origin of the receptors is a man aged 35 to 55 with acute or convalescent COVID-19. Both conserved end residues are part of each CDR3. The D gene is left open where the match is weak. Not all rows give a size; the values are once, few, many and, for expanded clones, a class.

d_gene,v_gene,j_gene,abundance,CDR3aa,CDR3nt
TRBD2,TRBV7-2,TRBJ2-1,NA,CASSFGLAVYNEQFF,TGTGCCAGCAGCTTTGGACTAGCGGTCTACAATGAGCAGTTCTTC
NA,TRBV5-1,TRBJ1-1,NA,CASSLLQGSGTEAFF,TGCGCCAGCAGCTTGCTTCAGGGGAGTGGCACTGAAGCTTTCTTT
TRBD1,TRBV7-8,TRBJ1-5,NA,CASSRGTGDQPQHF,TGTGCCAGCAGCCGTGGGACAGGCGATCAGCCCCAGCATTTT
TRBD1,TRBV7-9,TRBJ1-5,few,CASSKQGAGQPQHF,TGTGCCAGCAGCAAACAGGGGGCGGGTCAGCCCCAGCATTTT
TRBD1,TRBV18,TRBJ2-3,NA,CASYQGADTQYF,TGTGCCAGCTACCAGGGGGCAGATACGCAGTATTTT
NA,TRBV5-8,TRBJ1-2,few,CASSSGRNYGYTF,TGTGCCAGCAGTTCAGGGAGGAACTATGGCTACACCTTC
TRBD1,TRBV28,TRBJ2-1,once,CASRGTGNVEQFF,TGTGCCAGCAGGGGGACAGGGAACGTCGAGCAGTTCTTC
NA,TRBV5-1,TRBJ2-1,NA,CASSAKTEQFF,TGCGCCAGCAGCGCCAAGACAGAGCAGTTCTTC
NA,TRBV21-1,TRBJ1-5,NA,CASSAPGASNQPQHF,TGTGCCAGCAGCGCTCCGGGTGCCAGCAATCAGCCCCAGCATTTT
TRBD1,TRBV18,TRBJ1-1,NA,CASSLDRVNTEAFF,TGTGCCAGCTCACTGGACAGGGTGAACACTGAAGCTTTCTTT
TRBD1,TRBV6-2/TRBV6-3,TRBJ2-2,NA,CASSWTGGSIGELFF,TGTGCCAGCAGTTGGACAGGGGGAAGTATCGGGGAGCTGTTTTTT
TRBD2,TRBV24-1,TRBJ2-7,once,CATSDLWGGQYF,TGTGCCACCAGTGATTTGTGGGGGGGGCAGTACTTC
NA,TRBV5-1,TRBJ2-5,NA,CASSPNTLVGETQYF,TGCGCCAGCAGCCCCAATACCCTGGTCGGGGAGACCCAGTACTTC
TRBD1,TRBV19,TRBJ1-1,NA,CASSMDRGSNTEAFF,TGTGCCAGTAGTATGGACAGGGGGAGTAACACTGAAGCTTTCTTT
NA,TRBV11-2,TRBJ2-3,NA,CASSLVISTDTQYF,TGTGCCAGCAGCTTAGTAATAAGCACAGATACGCAGTATTTT
TRBD2,TRBV4-1,TRBJ2-1,NA,CASSQGGGRSSYNEQFF,TGCGCCAGCAGCCAAGGGGGCGGGAGGAGCTCCTACAATGAGCAGTTCTTC
TRBD2,TRBV5-1,TRBJ2-3,NA,CASSPGLAGGSTDTQYF,TGCGCCAGCAGCCCGGGACTAGCGGGGGGGAGCACAGATACGCAGTATTTT
NA,TRBV18,TRBJ2-3,NA,CASSPRQGYGTDTQYF,TGTGCCAGCTCACCACGGCAGGGTTATGGCACAGATACGCAGTATTTT
NA,TRBV5-6,TRBJ1-1,NA,CASSLGPNTEAFF,TGTGCCAGCAGCTTGGGGCCGAACACTGAAGCTTTCTTT
NA,TRBV28,TRBJ2-2,NA,CASSLYVGANTGELFF,TGTGCCAGCAGTTTATATGTGGGGGCTAACACCGGGGAGCTGTTTTTT
TRBD1,TRBV2,TRBJ2-1,NA,CASRPTGTGITKSYNEQFF,TGTGCCAGCAGACCAACCGGGACAGGAATAACTAAATCCTACAATGAGCAGTTCTTC
NA,TRBV7-2,TRBJ2-5,NA,CASSTGSGETQYF,TGTGCCAGCAGTACAGGGTCGGGAGAGACCCAGTACTTC
NA,TRBV19,TRBJ1-3,few,CASSVSDSLSGNTIYF,TGTGCCAGTAGTGTCTCGGACAGCCTCTCTGGAAACACCATATATTTT
TRBD1,TRBV27,TRBJ1-1,NA,CASSSSGHWTGNTEAFF,TGTGCCAGCAGTTCATCCGGCCATTGGACAGGGAACACTGAAGCTTTCTTT
TRBD2,TRBV6-4,TRBJ2-3,NA,CASAAGGATDTQYF,TGTGCCAGCGCTGCGGGGGGCGCCACAGATACGCAGTATTTT
NA,TRBV11-2,TRBJ1-2,NA,CASSSRGRYGYTF,TGTGCCAGCAGCTCCAGGGGTCGTTATGGCTACACCTTC
NA,TRBV7-9,TRBJ2-3,NA,CASSFGQGLHTDTQYF,TGTGCCAGCAGCTTCGGGCAGGGACTTCACACAGATACGCAGTATTTT
TRBD2,TRBV5-1,TRBJ2-2,NA,CASRSSGGLTGELFF,TGCGCCAGCCGAAGTAGCGGGGGGCTTACCGGGGAGCTGTTTTTT
NA,TRBV6-5,TRBJ1-2,NA,CASSYSRGGSDGYTF,TGTGCCAGCAGTTACTCGCGGGGGGGGTCAGATGGCTACACCTTC
NA,TRBV2,TRBJ1-5,NA,CASRATQIYQPQHF,TGTGCCAGCAGAGCGACCCAGATCTATCAGCCCCAGCATTTT
NA,TRBV29-1,TRBJ2-2,NA,CSVGSQGPNTGELFF,TGCAGCGTGGGGTCCCAGGGGCCGAACACCGGGGAGCTGTTTTTT
TRBD2,TRBV27,TRBJ2-1,NA,CASSFRTSGGANEQFF,TGTGCCAGCAGTTTTAGGACTAGCGGGGGGGCAAATGAGCAGTTCTTC
TRBD1,TRBV28,TRBJ2-5,NA,CASSLVGTVKETQYF,TGTGCCAGCAGTTTAGTCGGGACAGTGAAAGAGACCCAGTACTTC
TRBD1,TRBV11-2,TRBJ2-5,NA,CASSLDLDRGYQETQYF,TGTGCCAGCAGCTTAGATCTCGACAGGGGGTACCAAGAGACCCAGTACTTC